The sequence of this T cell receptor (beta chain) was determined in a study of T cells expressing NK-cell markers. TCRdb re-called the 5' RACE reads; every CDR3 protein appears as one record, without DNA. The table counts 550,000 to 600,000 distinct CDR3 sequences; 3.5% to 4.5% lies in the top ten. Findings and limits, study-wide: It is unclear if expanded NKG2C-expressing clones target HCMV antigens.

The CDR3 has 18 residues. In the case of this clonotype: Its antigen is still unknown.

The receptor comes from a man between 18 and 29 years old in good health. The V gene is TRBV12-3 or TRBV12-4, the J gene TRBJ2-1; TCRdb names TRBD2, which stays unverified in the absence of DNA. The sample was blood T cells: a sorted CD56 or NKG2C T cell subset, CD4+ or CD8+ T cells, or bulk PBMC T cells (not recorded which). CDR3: CASSSGLAGKKTYNEQFF.